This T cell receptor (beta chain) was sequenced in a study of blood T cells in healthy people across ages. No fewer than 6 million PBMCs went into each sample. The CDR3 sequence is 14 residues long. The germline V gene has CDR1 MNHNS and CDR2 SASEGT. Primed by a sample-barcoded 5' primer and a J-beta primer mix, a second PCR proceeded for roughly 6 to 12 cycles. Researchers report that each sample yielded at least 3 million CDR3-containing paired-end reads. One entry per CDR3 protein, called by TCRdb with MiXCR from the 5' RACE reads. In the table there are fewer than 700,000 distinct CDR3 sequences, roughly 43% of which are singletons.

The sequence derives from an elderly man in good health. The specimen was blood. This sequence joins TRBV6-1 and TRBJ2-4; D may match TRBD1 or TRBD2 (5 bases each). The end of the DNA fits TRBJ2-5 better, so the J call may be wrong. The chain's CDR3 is CASRTGTLQETQYF. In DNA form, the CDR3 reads TGTGCCAGCAGGACCGGGACCCTACAGGAGACCCAGTACTTC.